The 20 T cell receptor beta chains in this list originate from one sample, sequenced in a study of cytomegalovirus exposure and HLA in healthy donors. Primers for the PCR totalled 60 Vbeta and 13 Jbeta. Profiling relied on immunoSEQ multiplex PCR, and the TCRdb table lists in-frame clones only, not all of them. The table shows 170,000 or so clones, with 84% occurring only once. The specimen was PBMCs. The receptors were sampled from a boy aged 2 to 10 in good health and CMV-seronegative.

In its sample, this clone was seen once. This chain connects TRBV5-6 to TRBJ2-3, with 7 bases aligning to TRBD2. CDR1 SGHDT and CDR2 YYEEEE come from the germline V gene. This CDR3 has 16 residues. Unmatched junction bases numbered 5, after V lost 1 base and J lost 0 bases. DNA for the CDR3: TGTGCCAGCAGCTTGTTAACTAGCGATAGCACAGATACGCAGTATTTT. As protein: CASSLLTSDSTDTQYF.

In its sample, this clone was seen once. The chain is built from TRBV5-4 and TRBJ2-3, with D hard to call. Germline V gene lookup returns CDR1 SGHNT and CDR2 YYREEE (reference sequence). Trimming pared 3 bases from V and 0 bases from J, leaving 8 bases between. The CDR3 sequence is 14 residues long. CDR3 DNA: TGTGCCAGCAGCTCCTCGACTAGCACAGATACGCAGTATTTT. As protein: CASSSSTSTDTQYF. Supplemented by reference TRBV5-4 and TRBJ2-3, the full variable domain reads ETGVTQSPTHLIKTRGQQVTLRCSSQSGHNTVSWYQQALGQGPQFIFQYYREEENGRGNFPPRFSGLQFPNYSSELNVNALELDDSALYLCASSSSTSTDTQYFGPGTRLTVL.

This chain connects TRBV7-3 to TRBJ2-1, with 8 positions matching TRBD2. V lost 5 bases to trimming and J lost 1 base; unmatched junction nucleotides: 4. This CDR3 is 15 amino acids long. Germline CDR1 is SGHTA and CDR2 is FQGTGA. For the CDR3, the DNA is TGTGCCAGCAGCCCAACTAGCGGATCCTACAATGAGCAGTTCTTC. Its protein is CASSPTSGSYNEQFF.

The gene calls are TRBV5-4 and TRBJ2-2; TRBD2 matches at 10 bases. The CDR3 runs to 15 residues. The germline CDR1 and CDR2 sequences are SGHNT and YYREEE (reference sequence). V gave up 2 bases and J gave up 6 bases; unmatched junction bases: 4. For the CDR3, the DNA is TGTGCCAGCAGCTTAGCGGGAGGGCCTCCCGGGGAGCTGTTTTTT. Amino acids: CASSLAGGPPGELFF.

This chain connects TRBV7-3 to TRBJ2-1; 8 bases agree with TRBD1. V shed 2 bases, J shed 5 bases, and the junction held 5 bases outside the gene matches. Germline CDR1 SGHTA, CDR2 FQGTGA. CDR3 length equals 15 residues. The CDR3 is CASSLEQGVHNEQFF. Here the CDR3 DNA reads TGTGCCAGCAGCTTAGAACAGGGGGTCCACAATGAGCAGTTCTTC.

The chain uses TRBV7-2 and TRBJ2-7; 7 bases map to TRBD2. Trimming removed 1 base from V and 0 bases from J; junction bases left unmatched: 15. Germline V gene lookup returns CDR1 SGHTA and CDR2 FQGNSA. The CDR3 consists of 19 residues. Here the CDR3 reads CASSLGRGVLRMFSYEQYF. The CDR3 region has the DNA TGTGCCAGCAGCTTAGGTCGGGGGGTTCTCCGAATGTTCTCCTACGAGCAGTACTTC.

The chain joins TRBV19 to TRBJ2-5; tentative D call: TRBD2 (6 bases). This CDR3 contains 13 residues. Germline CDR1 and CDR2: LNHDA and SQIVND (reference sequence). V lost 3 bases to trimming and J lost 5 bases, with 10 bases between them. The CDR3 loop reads CASSIGRGETQYF. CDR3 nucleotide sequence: TGTGCCAGTAGTATCGGTCGGGGGGAGACCCAGTACTTC. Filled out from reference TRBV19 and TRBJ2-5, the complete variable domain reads DGGITQSPKYLFRKEGQNVTLSCEQNLNHDAMYWYRQDPGQGLRLIYYSQIVNDFQKGDIAEGYSVSREKKESFPLTVTSAQKNPTAFYLCASSIGRGETQYFGPGTRLLVL.

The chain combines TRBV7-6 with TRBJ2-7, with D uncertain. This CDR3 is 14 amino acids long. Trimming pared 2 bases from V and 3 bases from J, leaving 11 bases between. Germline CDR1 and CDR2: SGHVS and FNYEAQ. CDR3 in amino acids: CASSLWSEDYEQYF. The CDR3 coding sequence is TGTGCCAGCAGCTTATGGTCAGAAGACTACGAGCAGTACTTC.

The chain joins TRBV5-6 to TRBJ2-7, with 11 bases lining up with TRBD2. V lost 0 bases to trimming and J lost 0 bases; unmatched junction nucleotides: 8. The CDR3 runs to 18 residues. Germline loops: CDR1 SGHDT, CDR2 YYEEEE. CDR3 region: CASSLAASGRPSSYEQYF. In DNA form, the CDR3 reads TGTGCCAGCAGCTTGGCGGCTAGCGGGAGGCCGAGCTCCTACGAGCAGTACTTC.

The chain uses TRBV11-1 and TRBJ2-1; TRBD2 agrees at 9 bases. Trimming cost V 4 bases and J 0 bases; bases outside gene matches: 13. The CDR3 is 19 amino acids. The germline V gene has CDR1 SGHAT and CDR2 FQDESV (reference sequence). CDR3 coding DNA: TGTGCCAGCAGCTGGAACGGCGGGGGGGAGGTAGGCTCCTACAATGAGCAGTTCTTC. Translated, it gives CASSWNGGGEVGSYNEQFF.

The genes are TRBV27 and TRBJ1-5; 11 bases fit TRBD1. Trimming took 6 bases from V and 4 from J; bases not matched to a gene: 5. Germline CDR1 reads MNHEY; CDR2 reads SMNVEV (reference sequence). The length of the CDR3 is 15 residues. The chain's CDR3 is CASRAGTGGNQPQHF. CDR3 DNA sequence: TGTGCCAGCAGGGCAGGGACAGGGGGTAATCAGCCCCAGCATTTT.

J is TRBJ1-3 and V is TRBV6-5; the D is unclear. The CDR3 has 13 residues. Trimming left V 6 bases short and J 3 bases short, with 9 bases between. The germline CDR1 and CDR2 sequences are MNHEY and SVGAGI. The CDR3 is CASRLLLGNTIYF. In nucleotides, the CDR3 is TGTGCCAGCAGACTACTCCTTGGAAACACCATATATTTT.

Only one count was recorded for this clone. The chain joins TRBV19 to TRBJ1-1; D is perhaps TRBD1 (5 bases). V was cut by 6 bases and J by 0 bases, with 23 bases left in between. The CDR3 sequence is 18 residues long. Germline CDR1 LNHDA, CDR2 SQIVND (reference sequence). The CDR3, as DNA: TGTGCCAGTAGGGTCAGGGCAGTCGGAGCGGGTGTGAACACTGAAGCTTTCTTT. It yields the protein CASRVRAVGAGVNTEAFF.

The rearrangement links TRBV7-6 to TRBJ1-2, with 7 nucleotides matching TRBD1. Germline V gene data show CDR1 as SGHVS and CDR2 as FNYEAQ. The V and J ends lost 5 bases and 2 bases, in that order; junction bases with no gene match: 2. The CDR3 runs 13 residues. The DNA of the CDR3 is TGTGCCAGCAGCCCACAGGGGAACTATGGCTACACCTTC. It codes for CASSPQGNYGYTF. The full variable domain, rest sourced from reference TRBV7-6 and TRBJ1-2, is GAGVSQSPRYKVTKRGQDVALRCDPISGHVSLYWYRQALGQGPEFLTYFNYEAQQDKSGLPNDRFSAERPEGSISTLTIQRTEQRDSAMYRCASSPQGNYGYTFGSGTRLTVV.

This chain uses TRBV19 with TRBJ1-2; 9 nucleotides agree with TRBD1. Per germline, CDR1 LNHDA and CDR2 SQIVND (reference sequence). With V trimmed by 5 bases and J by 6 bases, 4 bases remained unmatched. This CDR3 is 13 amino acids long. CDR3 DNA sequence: TGTGCCAGTAGTGGGACAGGGAATAATGGCTACACCTTC. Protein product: CASSGTGNNGYTF.

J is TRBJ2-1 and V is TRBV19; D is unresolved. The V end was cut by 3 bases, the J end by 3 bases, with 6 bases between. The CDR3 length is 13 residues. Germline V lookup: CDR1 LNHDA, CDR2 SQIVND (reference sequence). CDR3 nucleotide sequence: TGTGCCAGTAGTATTAGCTACTACAATGAGCAGTTCTTC. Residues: CASSISYYNEQFF.

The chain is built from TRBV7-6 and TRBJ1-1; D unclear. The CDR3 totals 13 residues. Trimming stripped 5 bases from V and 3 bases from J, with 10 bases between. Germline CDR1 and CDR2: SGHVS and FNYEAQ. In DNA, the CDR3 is TGTGCCAGCAGCCTTAACTTCGACACTGAAGCTTTCTTT. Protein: CASSLNFDTEAFF.

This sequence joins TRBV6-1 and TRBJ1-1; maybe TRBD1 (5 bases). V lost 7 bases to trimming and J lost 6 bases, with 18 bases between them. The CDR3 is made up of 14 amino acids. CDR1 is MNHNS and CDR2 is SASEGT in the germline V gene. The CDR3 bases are TGTGCCAGCAAGGTTTCGGGGGGGAGTGCTGAAGCTTTCTTT. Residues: CASKVSGGSAEAFF.

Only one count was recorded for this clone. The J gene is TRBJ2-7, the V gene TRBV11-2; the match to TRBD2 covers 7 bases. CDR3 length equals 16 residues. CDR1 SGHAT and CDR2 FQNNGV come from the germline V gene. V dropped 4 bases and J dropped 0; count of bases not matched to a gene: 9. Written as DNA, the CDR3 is TGTGCCAGCAGCTCCCCCCGGGGGGACGGCTCCTACGAGCAGTACTTC. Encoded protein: CASSSPRGDGSYEQYF. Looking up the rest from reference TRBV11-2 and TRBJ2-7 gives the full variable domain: EAGVAQSPRYKIIEKRQSVAFWCNPISGHATLYWYQQILGQGPKLLIQFQNNGVVDDSQLPKDRFSAERLKGVDSTLKIQPAKLEDSAVYLCASSSPRGDGSYEQYFGPGTRLTVT.

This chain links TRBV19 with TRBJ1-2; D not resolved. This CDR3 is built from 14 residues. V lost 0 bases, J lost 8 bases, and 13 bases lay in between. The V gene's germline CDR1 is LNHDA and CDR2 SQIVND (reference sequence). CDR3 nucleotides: TGTGCCAGTAGTATAGATAACCCGCACGGGGGCTACACCTTC. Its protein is CASSIDNPHGGYTF.